This T cell receptor (beta chain) was captured by sequencing in a study of identical twins. Findings and limits, study-wide: Zero-insertion findings could be partly confounded by invariant cells (MAIT and iNKT cells).

V was pared by 9 bases and J by 4 bases, with 12 bases between. The CDR3 spans 13 residues. In germline, CDR1 is SNHLY, CDR2 FYNNEI. A universal primer binding site was introduced by template switching. The final cDNA contained unique molecular identifiers. One entry per CDR3 protein, called by TCRdb with MiXCR from the 5' RACE reads. The sample includes approximately 890,000 distinct CDR3 sequences, roughly an eighth of them seen just once. On this clonotype: Its antigen is not identified.

These same data were also listed under a study on yellow fever vaccine responses in identical twins.

The clonotype originates from a young woman in good health. The sequencing input was PBMCs. The rearrangement joins TRBV2 to TRBJ2-2, with a weak D call TRBD1 (5 bases). The CDR3 loop reads CARLQGTTGELFF. The CDR3, as DNA: TGTGCCAGACTTCAGGGTACCACCGGGGAGCTGTTTTTT.